These 31 T cell receptor beta chains were sequenced from one sample in a study of lymphopenia after photon versus proton radiotherapy. Clones were read by immunoSEQ multiplex PCR, and TCRdb kept only the in-frame ones, dropping some. The sample shows about 70,000 clones, roughly 92% of them seen only once. Sequenced material: peripheral blood, taken from a patient treated with photon-based radiotherapy. The receptors originated from a woman aged 40-49 years with cholangiocarcinoma.

The chain links TRBV19 to TRBJ2-7; 8 bases are shared with TRBD1. The CDR3 contains 16 residues. In germline, CDR1 is LNHDA, CDR2 SQIVND (reference sequence). Trimming removed 6 bases from V and 0 bases from J; junction bases left unmatched: 10. DNA of the CDR3: TGTGCCAGTAGCAAGCTCGGACAGGGTGTCTCCTACGAGCAGTACTTC. It codes for CASSKLGQGVSYEQYF. The whole variable domain, filled in from reference TRBV19 and TRBJ2-7, reads DGGITQSPKYLFRKEGQNVTLSCEQNLNHDAMYWYRQDPGQGLRLIYYSQIVNDFQKGDIAEGYSVSREKKESFPLTVTSAQKNPTAFYLCASSKLGQGVSYEQYFGPGTRLTVT.

The rearrangement links TRBV30 to TRBJ1-2; 8 nucleotides align to TRBD1. The CDR3 sequence is 12 residues long. The ends lost 0 bases at V and 8 bases at J; junction bases unmatched: 2. Germline CDR1 reads GTSNPN; CDR2 reads SVGIG (reference sequence). The CDR3 bases are TGTGCCTGGAGTGTATCAGGGGGCGGCTACACCTTC. Residues: CAWSVSGGGYTF. The entire variable domain, with the rest obtained from reference TRBV30 and TRBJ1-2, is as follows: SQTIHQWPATLVQPVGSPLSLECTVEGTSNPNLYWYRQAAGRGLQLLFYSVGIGQISSEVPQNLSASRPQDRQFILSSKKLLLSDSGFYLCAWSVSGGGYTFGSGTRLTVV.

The chain recombines TRBV29-1 with TRBJ1-2, with unresolved D. Germline V gene sequence: CDR1 SQVTM, CDR2 ANQGSEA. This CDR3 contains 15 residues. V was clipped by 0 bases and J by 6 bases, with 17 bases between them. CDR3 DNA: TGCAGCGTTGAAGATCGGGGAGCCATAGCCGATGGCTACACCTTC. Translating gives CSVEDRGAIADGYTF.

Points on this clone: One end of the junction is discordant with germline, which a read error may explain. This chain connects TRBV5-4 to TRBJ1-1; 7 bases map to TRBD1. Germline V gene lookup returns CDR1 SGHNT and CDR2 YYREEE (reference sequence). The CDR3 extends over 14 amino acids. The CDR3 coding sequence is TGTGCCAGCAGTTTGGGCAGGGGGGACACTGAAGCTTTCTTT. Amino acids: CASSLGRGDTEAFF.

The V and J genes are TRBV5-1 and TRBJ2-1, with 8 nucleotides matching TRBD2. Unmatched junction bases numbered 10, after V lost 2 bases and J lost 9 bases. The CDR3 extends over 15 amino acids. Germline CDR1 SGHRS, CDR2 YFSETQ. CDR3: CASSFGGGILGEQFF. CDR3 sequence (DNA): TGCGCCAGCAGCTTCGGCGGGGGGATTCTCGGTGAGCAGTTCTTC.

This chain joins TRBV11-2 and TRBJ2-7; TRBD1 matches at 12 bases. After removal of 5 bases from V and 5 bases from J, the junction contained 13 bases not matched to a gene. The CDR3 totals 17 residues. Germline lookup yields CDR1 SGHAT and CDR2 FQNNGV. The chain's CDR3 is CASSPIGTGQGANEQYF. The CDR3 DNA reads as TGTGCCAGCAGCCCTATAGGAACGGGACAGGGGGCAAACGAGCAGTACTTC.

V gene TRBV13 combines with J gene TRBJ1-3; 7 positions match TRBD1. The V segment lost 5 bases and the J segment 4 bases; nucleotides outside the gene matches: 5. Germline values: CDR1 PRHDT, CDR2 FYEKMQ (reference sequence). This CDR3 has 14 amino acids. The CDR3 here is CASSVTGVGNTIYF. The CDR3 DNA is TGTGCCAGCAGCGTAACAGGGGTCGGAAACACCATATATTTT.

The genes are TRBV30 and TRBJ2-1, with TRBD2 matching over 8 bases. The junction had 12 bases not matched to a gene; V was cut back by 5 bases and J by 6 bases. Germline V CDR1 and CDR2: GTSNPN, SVGIG (reference sequence). This CDR3 contains 15 residues. The CDR3 DNA reads TGTGCCTGGGCACCCCCACGGGGACTAGGCAATGAGCAGTTCTTC. Its protein is CAWAPPRGLGNEQFF.

The chain uses TRBV10-1 and TRBJ1-6; a weak D match, TRBD1 (6 bases). CDR3 size: 13 residues. Germline CDR1 is WNHNN and CDR2 is SYGVQD (reference sequence). The germline V and J ends were trimmed by 4 bases and 7 bases, with 8 bases remaining between them. CDR3 bases: TGCGCCAGCAGTGGACAGGCCAATTCACCCCTCCACTTT. Its protein product is CASSGQANSPLHF.

This chain connects TRBV6-5 to TRBJ1-1; tentatively, D is TRBD1 (6 bases). The ends were cut back, 6 bases at V and 4 bases at J, with 9 bases in the middle. Germline CDR1 is MNHEY and CDR2 is SVGAGI. This CDR3 contains 12 residues. The CDR3 protein is CASRTGVTEAFF. The CDR3 coding sequence is TGTGCCAGCAGGACAGGAGTCACTGAAGCTTTCTTT.

This chain links TRBV5-1 with TRBJ1-1; no definite D call. Germline V lookup: CDR1 SGHRS, CDR2 YFSETQ. CDR3 length: 13 residues. V was clipped by 4 bases and J by 5 bases, with 12 bases between them. The CDR3 DNA is TGCGCCAGCAGCCGGTTGCGGGGAACTGAAGCTTTCTTT. It codes for CASSRLRGTEAFF.

This chain links TRBV9 with TRBJ1-1, with D possibly TRBD1 on 6 matching bases. The V and J ends lost 0 bases and 0 bases respectively, with 24 bases between them. Germline V CDR1 and CDR2: SGDLS, YYNGEE. The CDR3 is 20 amino acids. DNA of the CDR3: TGTGCCAGCAGCGTAGAGAGCTTTGGACAGTCCGGGGTAATGAACACTGAAGCTTTCTTT. Its translation is CASSVESFGQSGVMNTEAFF.

The gene calls are TRBV9 and TRBJ1-1; D ambiguous. Germline V lookup: CDR1 SGDLS, CDR2 YYNGEE. This CDR3 has 11 residues. Trimming cost V 3 bases and J 7 bases, with 7 bases left between them. In DNA, the CDR3 is TGTGCCAGCAGCGGAAGCGGTGAAGCTTTCTTT. Its translation: CASSGSGEAFF. Using reference TRBV9 and TRBJ1-1 for the parts outside the CDR3, the full variable domain is DSGVTQTPKHLITATGQRVTLRCSPRSGDLSVYWYQQSLDQGLQFLIQYYNGEERAKGNILERFSAQQFPDLHSELNLSSLELGDSALYFCASSGSGEAFFGQGTRLTVV.

This clone was detected once. J is TRBJ2-7 and V is TRBV6-1, with a tentative D call TRBD2 (6 bases). Deletions cut 8 bases from V and 2 bases from J, with 10 bases between. Per germline, CDR1 MNHNS and CDR2 SASEGT. This CDR3 region has 12 residues. The CDR3 loop is CASWDSTYEQYF. The CDR3 bases are TGTGCCAGCTGGGACTCAACCTACGAGCAGTACTTC.

The chain combines TRBV5-5 with TRBJ2-7; no clear D gene. From germline, CDR1 is SGHKS and CDR2 YYEKEE (reference sequence). Trimming stripped 3 bases from V and 7 bases from J, with 20 bases between. This CDR3 spans 15 amino acids. CDR3 sequence reads: CASSSGPRLVEEQYF. The CDR3 coding sequence is TGTGCCAGCAGCTCTGGGCCTAGGTTAGTGGAGGAGCAGTACTTC.

The J gene is TRBJ2-3, the V gene TRBV7-9; D remains unclear. Germline CDR1 reads SEHNR; CDR2 reads FQNEAQ (reference sequence). The length of the CDR3 is 16 residues. V lost 3 bases and J lost 6, with 19 bases in between. The CDR3: CASSLGSGVSEDTQYF. For the CDR3, the DNA is TGTGCCAGCAGCTTGGGGTCAGGAGTATCGGAGGATACGCAGTATTTT.

The genes are TRBV5-1 and TRBJ2-1, with TRBD2 as a possible D gene (5 bases). Trimming cost V 0 bases and J 7 bases, with 14 bases left between them. The germline gives CDR1 SGHRS, CDR2 YFSETQ. This CDR3 is 15 amino acids long. The CDR3 sequence: CASSLAEEELNEQFF. The DNA of the CDR3 is TGCGCCAGCAGCTTGGCCGAGGAGGAATTAAATGAGCAGTTCTTC.

The count of this clone is one. The chain recombines TRBV28 with TRBJ1-4, with 9 nucleotides matching TRBD1. The length of the CDR3 is 16 residues. CDR1 MDHEN and CDR2 SYDVKM come from the germline V gene. V was pared by 5 bases and J by 8 bases, with 12 bases of the junction left unmatched. In DNA, the CDR3 is TGTGCCAGCAGTCTGCAATCCGGGACAGGGACCGAAAAACTGTTTTTT. Its protein is CASSLQSGTGTEKLFF.

The J gene is TRBJ2-6, the V gene TRBV1; whether TRBD2, the table's D call, matches the DNA was not checked. TRBV1 is a pseudogene. The CDR3 consists of 15 residues. The CDR3 sequence: CTSRFRGSRANVLTF. The CDR3 DNA sequence: TGCACCAGCAGATTCCGCGGAAGTCGGGCCAACGTCCTGACTTTC.

The rearrangement uses TRBV19 and TRBJ2-2, with D possibly being TRBD1 or TRBD2 (5 bases each). The CDR3 length is 15 residues. Per the germline V gene, CDR1 is LNHDA and CDR2 is SQIVND (reference sequence). The V and J ends lost 6 bases and 3 bases respectively, with 14 bases between them. The CDR3 protein is CASSTGRPYTGELFF. In DNA form, the CDR3 reads TGTGCCAGTAGCACGGGACGCCCCTACACCGGGGAGCTGTTTTTT.

V gene TRBV25-1 combines with J gene TRBJ2-3, with a weak D call TRBD1 (5 bases). V dropped 9 bases and J dropped 1 base, with 11 bases sitting between them. Germline values: CDR1 MGHDK, CDR2 SYGVNS. This CDR3 region has 13 residues. CDR3 sequence: CASGEQGTDTQYF. CDR3 nucleotide sequence: TGTGCCAGTGGAGAACAGGGCACAGATACGCAGTATTTT.

This chain links TRBV20-1 with TRBJ1-2; D might be TRBD1 (5 bases). Per the germline V gene, CDR1 is DFQATT and CDR2 is SNEGSKA (reference sequence). The germline V and J ends were trimmed by 6 bases and 1 base, with 6 bases remaining between them. The CDR3 has 11 residues. CDR3 protein: CSARDNYGYTF. CDR3 DNA: TGCAGTGCCAGGGATAACTATGGCTACACCTTC.

This chain links TRBV11-3 with TRBJ1-1, with 9 bases matching TRBD1. The length of the CDR3 is 15 residues. Germline values: CDR1 SGHNT, CDR2 YENEEA. The V segment lost 3 bases and the J segment 1 base; nucleotides outside the gene matches: 3. The CDR3 sequence is CASSLGTGKNTEAFF. CDR3 coding DNA: TGTGCCAGCAGCTTGGGGACAGGGAAGAACACTGAAGCTTTCTTT.

This chain uses TRBV11-2 with TRBJ2-2; D gene unclear. The germline CDR1 and CDR2 sequences are SGHAT and FQNNGV. V lost 1 base and J 8 bases, leaving 17 bases between the germline ends. The CDR3 length is 16 residues. The CDR3 sequence is CASSLAFSKGDGELFF. CDR3 coding DNA: TGTGCCAGCAGCTTAGCATTTAGTAAGGGTGATGGGGAGCTGTTTTTT.

The chain couples TRBV7-3 to TRBJ2-1; a possible D gene is TRBD2 (6 bases). CDR1 and CDR2 from the germline V gene are SGHTA and FQGTGA. This CDR3 contains 14 residues. Trimming left V 2 bases short and J 6 bases short, with 11 bases between. CDR3 amino acids: CASSLAGFGNEQFF. The CDR3 coding sequence is TGTGCCAGCAGCTTAGCGGGATTCGGCAATGAGCAGTTCTTC.

This chain joins TRBV27 and TRBJ1-2, with D hard to call. The CDR3 runs 13 residues. CDR1 MNHEY and CDR2 SMNVEV come from the germline V gene (reference sequence). V lost 4 bases and J 2 bases, leaving 8 bases between the germline ends. Here the CDR3 DNA reads TGTGCCAGCAGTTCGCCAGGAAACTATGGCTACACCTTC. Protein: CASSSPGNYGYTF.

The chain recombines TRBV18 with TRBJ1-5, with D hard to call. The CDR3 spans 16 residues. V was cut by 3 bases and J by 7 bases, with 19 bases left in between. From germline, CDR1 is KGHSH and CDR2 LQKENI. This CDR3 is CASSPEGSLLQQPQHF. The CDR3 DNA follows: TGTGCCAGCTCACCCGAGGGCAGCCTTCTACAACAGCCCCAGCATTTT.

The V and J genes are TRBV6-6 and TRBJ1-1; D is perhaps TRBD1 (5 bases). Deletions cut 5 bases from V and 5 bases from J, with 12 bases between. The CDR3 loop spans 13 amino acids. Germline V gene data show CDR1 as MNHNY and CDR2 as SVGAGI (reference sequence). CDR3 sequence (DNA): TGTGCCAGCAGTAAAACCAGGGCAACTGAAGCTTTCTTT. It yields the protein CASSKTRATEAFF.

The chain joins TRBV4-2 to TRBJ2-7; 8 bases are a match to TRBD1. Germline values: CDR1 LGHNA, CDR2 YNFKEQ. V shed 4 bases, J shed 0 bases, and the junction held 8 bases outside the gene matches. The CDR3 is 16 amino acids. This chain's CDR3 is CASSLESGTGSYEQYF. The CDR3 nucleotides are TGTGCCAGCAGCCTAGAGTCCGGGACAGGCTCCTACGAGCAGTACTTC.

There are a few counts of this clone. The chain is built from TRBV9 and TRBJ1-6, with TRBD1 matching 11 bases. The germline V gene encodes CDR1 SGDLS and CDR2 YYNGEE. The CDR3 is made up of 20 amino acids. J was trimmed by 7 bases and V by 3 bases; bases with no gene match: 18. CDR3 coding DNA: TGTGCCAGCAGCGCGGGGAGTCCCGGGACAGGGGGGAAAGGGAATTCACCCCTCCACTTT. Translating it yields CASSAGSPGTGGKGNSPLHF.

The chain has TRBV6-1 and TRBJ1-1; D gene unclear. Germline V gene sequence: CDR1 MNHNS, CDR2 SASEGT. V lost 6 bases, J lost 2 bases, and 10 bases lay in between. CDR3 size: 13 residues. The CDR3 spells CASSSKGNTEAFF. The CDR3 nucleotides are TGTGCCAGCAGCTCTAAGGGAAACACTGAAGCTTTCTTT.